This TCR beta chain was captured by sequencing in a study of response to subunit inactivated influenza vaccine. Between the trimmed V and J ends, which lost 2 bases and 0 bases, there was a span of 5 bases. This CDR3 spans 14 amino acids. Germline CDR1 is MNHEY and CDR2 is SVGAGI. MiXCR, applied by TCRdb to the RT-PCR reads, yields one record per CDR3 protein. The sample yields some 550,000 distinct CDR3 sequences, around a quarter seen once. The sample was also linked to a second study, of T cells expressing NK-cell markers. That study adds: TCR beta libraries carry UMIs added by 5'RACE template switching. Each TCR beta repertoire originated in sorted T cells that were CD3+CD56+NKG2C+, CD3+CD56+NKG2C- or CD3+CD56-NKG2C+. For a handful of donors, these clonotypes were likewise the leading ones in the CD3+CD56-NKG2C+ fraction.

The origin of this receptor is a man aged 50 to 59 who received an inactivated influenza vaccine. The specimen comprised CD4+ T cells sorted from PBMCs, sampled about 11 days after vaccination. This chain links TRBV6-5 with TRBJ2-1, with no clear D. The CDR3 nucleotides are TGTGCCAGCAGTTACCGGGCCTCCTACAATGAGCAGTTCTTC. It is translated as CASSYRASYNEQFF.